This T cell receptor (beta chain) was captured by sequencing in a study of Ad26.COV2.S vaccination and SARS-CoV-2 variants. Treatment denoted: roughly 19 received Ad26.COV2.S at low or high dose, single or two shots; about five received placebo; per-sample allocation not given. The study sampled participants on day 63 after the first vaccine or placebo injection. An adult of 18-55 years in Boston served as donor. In the vaccine, an Ad26 vector expressed the SARS-CoV-2 spike of the Wuhan strain. The V gene's germline CDR1 is SEHNR and CDR2 FQNEAQ (reference sequence). V dropped 4 bases and J dropped 4 bases, with 10 bases sitting between them. The CDR3 runs 13 residues. The study, taken as a whole, reports: Responses of T cells in total may have been underestimated by the TCR breadth and depth analyses. Those who received vaccine or placebo ended up with similar non-spike TCR breadth.

In regard to this clone: The antigen is unknown.

Clones were sequenced by immunoSEQ multiplex PCR, and TCRdb holds only the in-frame ones, with some missing. The sample lists 300,000 to 400,000 clones, 88% seen once, with 6.4% in the top ten. The receptor comes from a person between 18 and 59 years old who received the Ad26.COV2.S COVID-19 vaccine or a placebo. Sequences were derived from peripheral blood, sampled in a trial of Ad26.COV2.S vaccine versus placebo. V gene TRBV7-9 combines with J gene TRBJ1-2; the D is unclear. The CDR3 nucleotides are TGTGCCAGCAGCTCCGGTTCTGGCTATGGCTACACCTTC. It encodes CASSSGSGYGYTF.